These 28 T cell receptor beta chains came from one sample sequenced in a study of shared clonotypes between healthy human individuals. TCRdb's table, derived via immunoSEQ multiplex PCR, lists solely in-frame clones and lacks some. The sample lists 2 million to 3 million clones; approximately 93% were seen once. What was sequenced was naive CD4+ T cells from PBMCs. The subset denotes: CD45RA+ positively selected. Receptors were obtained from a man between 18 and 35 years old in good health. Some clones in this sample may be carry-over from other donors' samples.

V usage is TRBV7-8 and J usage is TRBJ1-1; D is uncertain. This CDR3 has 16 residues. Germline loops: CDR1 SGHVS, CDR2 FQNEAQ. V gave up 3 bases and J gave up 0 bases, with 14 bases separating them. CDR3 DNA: TGTGCCAGCAGCTTGACCCCCCTTAACATGAACACTGAAGCTTTCTTT. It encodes CASSLTPLNMNTEAFF.

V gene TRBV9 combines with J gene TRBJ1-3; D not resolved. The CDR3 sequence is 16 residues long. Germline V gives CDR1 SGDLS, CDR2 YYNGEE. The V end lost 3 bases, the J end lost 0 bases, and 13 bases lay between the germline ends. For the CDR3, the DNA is TGTGCCAGCAGCGCCGGCCTCCTGGGCTCTGGAAACACCATATATTTT. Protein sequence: CASSAGLLGSGNTIYF.

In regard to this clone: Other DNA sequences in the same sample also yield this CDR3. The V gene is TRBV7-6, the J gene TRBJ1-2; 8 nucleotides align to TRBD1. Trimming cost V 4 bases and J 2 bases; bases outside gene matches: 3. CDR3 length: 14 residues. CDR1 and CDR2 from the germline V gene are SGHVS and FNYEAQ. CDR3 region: CASSSGQGNYGYTF. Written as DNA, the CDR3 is TGTGCCAGCAGCTCAGGACAGGGCAACTATGGCTACACCTTC.

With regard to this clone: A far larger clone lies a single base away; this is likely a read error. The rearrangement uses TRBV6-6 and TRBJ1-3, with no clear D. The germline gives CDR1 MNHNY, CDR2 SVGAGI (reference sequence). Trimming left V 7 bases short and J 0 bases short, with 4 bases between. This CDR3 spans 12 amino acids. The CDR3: CASTSSGNTIYF. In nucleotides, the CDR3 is TGTGCCAGCACCAGCTCTGGAAACACCATATATTTT.

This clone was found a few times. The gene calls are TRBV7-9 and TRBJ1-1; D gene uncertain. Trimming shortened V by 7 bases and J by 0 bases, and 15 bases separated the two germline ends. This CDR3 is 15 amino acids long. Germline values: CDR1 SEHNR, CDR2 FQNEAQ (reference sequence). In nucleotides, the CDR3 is TGTGCCAGCACCTCATTGGGGTCGGTGAACACTGAAGCTTTCTTT. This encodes CASTSLGSVNTEAFF.

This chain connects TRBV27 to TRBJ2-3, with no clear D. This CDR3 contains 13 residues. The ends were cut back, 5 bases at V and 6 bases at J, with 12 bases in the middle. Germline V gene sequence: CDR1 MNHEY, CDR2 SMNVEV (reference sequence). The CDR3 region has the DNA TGTGCCAGCAGTCTAAGGCTTGGGGATACGCAGTATTTT. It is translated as CASSLRLGDTQYF.

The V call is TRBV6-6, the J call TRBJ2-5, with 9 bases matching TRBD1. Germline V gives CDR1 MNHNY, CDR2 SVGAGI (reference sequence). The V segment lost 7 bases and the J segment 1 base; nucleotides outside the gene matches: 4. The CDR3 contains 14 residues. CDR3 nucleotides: TGTGCCAGCACGGACAGGGGTGGCCAAGAGACCCAGTACTTC. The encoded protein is CASTDRGGQETQYF.

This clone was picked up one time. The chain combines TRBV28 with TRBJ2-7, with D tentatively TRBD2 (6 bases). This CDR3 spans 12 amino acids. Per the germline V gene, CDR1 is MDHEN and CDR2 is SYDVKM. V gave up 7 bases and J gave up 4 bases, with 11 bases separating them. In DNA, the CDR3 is TGTGCCAGCACGCGGGACGGGTACGAGCAGTACTTC. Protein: CASTRDGYEQYF.

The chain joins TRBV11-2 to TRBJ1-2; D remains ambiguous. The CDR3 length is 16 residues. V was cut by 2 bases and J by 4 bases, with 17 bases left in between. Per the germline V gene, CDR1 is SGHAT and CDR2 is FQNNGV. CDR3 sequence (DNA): TGTGCCAGCAGCTTAACGGGGTCTGGGATGTTCTATGGCTACACCTTC. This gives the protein CASSLTGSGMFYGYTF.

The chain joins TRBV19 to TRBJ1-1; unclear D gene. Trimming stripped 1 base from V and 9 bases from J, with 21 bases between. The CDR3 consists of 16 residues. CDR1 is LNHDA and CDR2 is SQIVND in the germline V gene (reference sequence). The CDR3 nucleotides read TGTGCCAGTAGTATAGGCCAACTAACGTATCCCTCTCAAGCTTTCTTT. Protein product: CASSIGQLTYPSQAFF.

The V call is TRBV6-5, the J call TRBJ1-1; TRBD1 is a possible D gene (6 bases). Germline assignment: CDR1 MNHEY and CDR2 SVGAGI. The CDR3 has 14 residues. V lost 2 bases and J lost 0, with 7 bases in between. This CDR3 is CASSYRTVNTEAFF. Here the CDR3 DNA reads TGTGCCAGCAGTTACCGGACAGTGAACACTGAAGCTTTCTTT.

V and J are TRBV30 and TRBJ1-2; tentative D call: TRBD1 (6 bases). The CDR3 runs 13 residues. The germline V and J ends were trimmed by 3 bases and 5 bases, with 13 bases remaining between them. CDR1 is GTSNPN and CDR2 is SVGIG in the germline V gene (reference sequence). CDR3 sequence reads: CAWRLDSIYGYTF. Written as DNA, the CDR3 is TGTGCCTGGAGATTGGACAGCATTTATGGCTACACCTTC.

Here the CDR3 reads CASNPGTGYSYEQYF. The CDR3 nucleotides are TGCGCCAGCAACCCCGGGACAGGTTACTCCTACGAGCAGTACTTC. The chain employs TRBV5-1 and TRBJ2-7; TRBD1 aligns across 8 bases. There are 15 residues in the CDR3. Germline V gives CDR1 SGHRS, CDR2 YFSETQ. After removal of 6 bases from V and 0 bases from J, the junction contained 8 bases not matched to a gene.

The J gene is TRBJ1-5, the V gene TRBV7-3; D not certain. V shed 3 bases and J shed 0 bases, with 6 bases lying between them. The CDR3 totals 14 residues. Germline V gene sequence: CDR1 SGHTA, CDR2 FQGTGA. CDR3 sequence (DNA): TGTGCCAGCAGCTTCCCCAATAGCAATCAGCCCCAGCATTTT. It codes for CASSFPNSNQPQHF. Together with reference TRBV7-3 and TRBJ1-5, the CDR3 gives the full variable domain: GAGVSQTPSNKVTEKGKYVELRCDPISGHTALYWYRQSLGQGPEFLIYFQGTGAADDSGLPNDRFFAVRPEGSVSTLKIQRTERGDSAVYLCASSFPNSNQPQHFGDGTRLSIL.

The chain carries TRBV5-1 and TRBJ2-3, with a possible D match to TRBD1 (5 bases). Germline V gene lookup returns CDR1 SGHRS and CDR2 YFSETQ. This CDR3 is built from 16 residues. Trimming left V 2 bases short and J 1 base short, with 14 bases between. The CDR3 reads CASSFRAPLGTDTQYF. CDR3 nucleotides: TGCGCCAGCAGCTTCAGGGCCCCCCTCGGCACAGATACGCAGTATTTT.

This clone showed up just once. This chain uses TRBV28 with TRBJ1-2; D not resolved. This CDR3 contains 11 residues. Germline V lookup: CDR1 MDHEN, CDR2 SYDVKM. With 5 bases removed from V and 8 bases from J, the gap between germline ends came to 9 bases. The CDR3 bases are TGTGCCAGCAGTGCCTCTCAGGGCTACACCTTC. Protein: CASSASQGYTF.

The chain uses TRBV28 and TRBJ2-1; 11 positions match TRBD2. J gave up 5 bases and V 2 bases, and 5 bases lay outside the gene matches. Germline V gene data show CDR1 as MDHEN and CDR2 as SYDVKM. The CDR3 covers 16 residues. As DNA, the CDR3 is TGTGCCAGCAGTTTACCGGGACTAGCGGCACACAATGAGCAGTTCTTC. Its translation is CASSLPGLAAHNEQFF.

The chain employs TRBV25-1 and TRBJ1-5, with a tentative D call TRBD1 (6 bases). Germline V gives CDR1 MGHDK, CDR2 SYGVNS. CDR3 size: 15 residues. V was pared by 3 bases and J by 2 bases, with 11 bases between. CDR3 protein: CASSDLQGGNQPQHF. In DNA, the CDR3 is TGTGCCAGCAGTGATCTACAGGGAGGCAATCAGCCCCAGCATTTT. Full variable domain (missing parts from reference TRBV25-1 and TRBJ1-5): EADIYQTPRYLVIGTGKKITLECSQTMGHDKMYWYQQDPGMELHLIHYSYGVNSTEKGDLSSESTVSRIRTEHFPLTLESARPSHTSQYLCASSDLQGGNQPQHFGDGTRLSIL.

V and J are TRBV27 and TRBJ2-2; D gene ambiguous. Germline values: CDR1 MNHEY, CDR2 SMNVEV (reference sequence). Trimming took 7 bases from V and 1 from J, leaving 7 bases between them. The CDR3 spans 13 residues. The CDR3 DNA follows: TGTGCCAGCAAAAGACAGAACACCGGGGAGCTGTTTTTT. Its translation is CASKRQNTGELFF.

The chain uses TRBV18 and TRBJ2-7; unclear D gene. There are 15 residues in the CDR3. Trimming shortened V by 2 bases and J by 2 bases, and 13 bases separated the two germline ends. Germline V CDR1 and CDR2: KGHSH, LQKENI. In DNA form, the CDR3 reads TGTGCCAGCTCACCAGGTCCGACCCGGGCCTACGAGCAGTACTTC. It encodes CASSPGPTRAYEQYF.

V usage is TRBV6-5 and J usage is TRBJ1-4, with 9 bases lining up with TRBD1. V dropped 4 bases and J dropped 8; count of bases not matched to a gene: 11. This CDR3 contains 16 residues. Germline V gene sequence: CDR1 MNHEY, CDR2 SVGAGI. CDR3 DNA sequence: TGTGCCAGCAGTTCAACAGGGGGCGATTTCAGGGAAAAACTGTTTTTT. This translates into CASSSTGGDFREKLFF.

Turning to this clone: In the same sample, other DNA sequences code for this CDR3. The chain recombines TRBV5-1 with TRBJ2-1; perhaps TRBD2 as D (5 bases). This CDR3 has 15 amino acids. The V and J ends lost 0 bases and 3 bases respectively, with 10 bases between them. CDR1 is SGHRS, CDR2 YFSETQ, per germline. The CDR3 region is CASSLASPLYNEQFF. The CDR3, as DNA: TGCGCCAGCAGCTTGGCTAGCCCCCTCTACAATGAGCAGTTCTTC.

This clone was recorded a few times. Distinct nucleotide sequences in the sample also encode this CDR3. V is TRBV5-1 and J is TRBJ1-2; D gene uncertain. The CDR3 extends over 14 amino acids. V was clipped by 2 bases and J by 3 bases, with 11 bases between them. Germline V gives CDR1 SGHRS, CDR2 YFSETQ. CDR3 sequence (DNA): TGCGCCAGCAGCTTTGTGGGTGGGGACTATGGCTACACCTTC. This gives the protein CASSFVGGDYGYTF.

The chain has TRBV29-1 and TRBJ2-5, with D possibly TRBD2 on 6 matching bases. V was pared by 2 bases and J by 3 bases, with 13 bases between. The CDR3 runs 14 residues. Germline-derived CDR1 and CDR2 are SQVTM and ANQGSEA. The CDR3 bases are TGCAGCGTTGAACCGTGGAGGGTCGAAGAGACCCAGTACTTC. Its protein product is CSVEPWRVEETQYF.

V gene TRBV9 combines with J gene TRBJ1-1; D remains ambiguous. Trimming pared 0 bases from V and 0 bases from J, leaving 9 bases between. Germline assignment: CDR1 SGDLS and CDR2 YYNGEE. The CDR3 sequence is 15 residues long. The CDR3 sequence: CASSVGPYLNTEAFF. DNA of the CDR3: TGTGCCAGCAGCGTAGGCCCGTACTTGAACACTGAAGCTTTCTTT.

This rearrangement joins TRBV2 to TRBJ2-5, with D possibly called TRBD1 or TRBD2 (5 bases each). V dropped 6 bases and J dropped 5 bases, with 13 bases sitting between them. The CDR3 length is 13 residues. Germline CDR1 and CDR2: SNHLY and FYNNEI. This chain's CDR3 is CASSDSGAETQYF. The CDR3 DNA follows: TGTGCCAGCAGCGACTCCGGGGCCGAGACCCAGTACTTC.

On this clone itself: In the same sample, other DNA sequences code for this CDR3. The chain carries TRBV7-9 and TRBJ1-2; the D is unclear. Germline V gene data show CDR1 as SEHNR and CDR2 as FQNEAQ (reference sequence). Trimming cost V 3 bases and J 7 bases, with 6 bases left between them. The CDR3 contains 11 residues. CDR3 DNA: TGTGCCAGCAGCTTGACGGCTGGCTACACCTTC. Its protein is CASSLTAGYTF.

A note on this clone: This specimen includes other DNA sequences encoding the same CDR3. CDR3: CASSLGGSGNTIYF. CDR3 sequence (DNA): TGTGCCAGCAGCTTAGGCGGTTCTGGAAACACCATATATTTT. The rearrangement links TRBV7-2 to TRBJ1-3, with D unclear. The CDR3 loop spans 14 amino acids. Trimming took 1 base from V and 1 from J, leaving 5 bases between them. Germline V gene lookup returns CDR1 SGHTA and CDR2 FQGNSA.